Below, 25 T cell receptor beta chains from the same sample are listed, as sequenced in a study of T cells in Graves' hyperthyroidism and ophthalmopathy. The investigators amplified TCR beta CDR3 regions from RNA transcripts. An initial round of RT-PCR targeting the TCR CDR3 relied on the HTBI primer set. TCRdb processed the multiplex PCR reads anew with MiXCR; each CDR3 protein has one entry. The sample holds hundreds of thousands of distinct CDR3 sequences, about 45% seen once. Sequenced material: peripheral blood or thyroid tissue (not recorded which). All receptors derive from an adult man with Graves' disease, either hyperthyroidism or ophthalmopathy (not recorded which).

For the CDR3, the DNA is TGTGCCAGCAGTTACTCGGTGTCCTACGAGCAGTACTTC. Protein product: CASSYSVSYEQYF. The chain carries TRBV7-9 and TRBJ2-7; D unresolved. The germline V and J ends were trimmed by 6 bases and 1 base, with 10 bases remaining between them. CDR1 is SEHNR, CDR2 FQNEAQ, per germline (reference sequence). The CDR3 loop spans 13 amino acids.

This clonotype was counted a few times. Here the CDR3 DNA reads TGCAGTGCTAGCGACACTAACTATGGCTACACCTTC. Amino acid sequence: CSASDTNYGYTF. The chain combines TRBV20-1 with TRBJ1-2; no reliable D call. Germline V gives CDR1 DFQATT, CDR2 SNEGSKA (reference sequence). The CDR3 length is 12 residues. V was cut by 3 bases and J by 0 bases, with 5 bases left in between.

In its sample, this clonotype was seen many times. The V and J genes are TRBV25-1 and TRBJ2-6; TRBD1 aligns across 7 bases. Trimming at V came to 6 bases and at J to 4 bases, leaving 9 bases not matched to a gene. Germline CDR1 and CDR2: MGHDK and SYGVNS. The CDR3 is 16 amino acids. CDR3 in DNA: TGTGCCAGCAGCCCGGACAGGCTCTCCGGGGCCAACGTCCTGACTTTC. This encodes CASSPDRLSGANVLTF.

The gene calls are TRBV6-1 and TRBJ1-2; perhaps TRBD1 as D (6 bases). CDR3 length: 13 residues. Germline loops: CDR1 MNHNS, CDR2 SASEGT. Trimming left V 6 bases short and J 7 bases short, with 15 bases between. The CDR3 region has the DNA TGTGCCAGCAGCCGCCCAGGGGCCCTTGGCTACACCTTC. As protein: CASSRPGALGYTF.

This rearrangement joins TRBV12-3 or TRBV12-4 to TRBJ1-2; TRBD1 matches at 12 bases. Germline trimming cut 2 bases from V and 1 base from J; bases unmatched to any gene: 5. This CDR3 is built from 17 residues. CDR3 nucleotides: TGTGCCAGCAGTTTAACCGGGACAGGGGGCCGTAACTATGGCTACACCTTC. It is translated as CASSLTGTGGRNYGYTF.

This rearrangement joins TRBV25-1 to TRBJ1-4; 7 nucleotides line up with TRBD1. Germline V lookup: CDR1 MGHDK, CDR2 SYGVNS. V gave up 8 bases and J gave up 6 bases; unmatched junction bases: 9. This CDR3 is 14 amino acids long. The CDR3 is CASRRQGWDEKLFF. CDR3 bases: TGTGCCAGCCGTCGACAGGGATGGGATGAAAAACTGTTTTTT.

The chain joins TRBV11-1 to TRBJ1-1; 9 bases match TRBD1. This CDR3 has 15 amino acids. Germline CDR1 is SGHAT and CDR2 is FQDESV (reference sequence). The ends lost 11 bases at V and 1 base at J; junction bases unmatched: 11. The CDR3 coding sequence is TGTGCCTGGATTGTCGGGACAGGGTGGAACACTGAAGCTTTCTTT. It is translated as CAWIVGTGWNTEAFF.

The chain uses TRBV7-6 and TRBJ1-1; 8 bases map to TRBD1. CDR1 and CDR2 (germline): SGHVS, FNYEAQ. CDR3 length: 16 residues. Trimming cost V 6 bases and J 3 bases; bases outside gene matches: 12. The CDR3 nucleotides read TGTGCCAGCAGTTACTCGACTAGGACAGGGCACACTGAAGCTTTCTTT. It encodes CASSYSTRTGHTEAFF.

The V call is TRBV5-8, the J call TRBJ1-3, with 9 bases that match TRBD1. Germline V gene lookup returns CDR1 SGHTS and CDR2 YDEGEE. J lost 0 bases, V lost 0 bases, and 4 bases had no gene match. The CDR3 covers 17 residues. CDR3 sequence reads: CASSLGDRAISGNTIYF. For the CDR3, the DNA is TGTGCCAGCAGCTTGGGGGACAGGGCCATCTCTGGAAACACCATATATTTT. The complete variable domain, with remaining parts taken from reference TRBV5-8 and TRBJ1-3, reads EAGVTQSPTHLIKTRGQQATLRCSPISGHTSVYWYQQALGLGLQFLLWYDEGEERNRGNFPPRFSGRQFPNYSSELNVNALELEDSALYLCASSLGDRAISGNTIYFGEGSWLTVV.

The V and J genes are TRBV11-2 and TRBJ1-2, with 7 bases matching TRBD1. Germline values: CDR1 SGHAT, CDR2 FQNNGV. The CDR3 extends over 17 amino acids. Losses at the gene ends were 2 bases for V and 0 bases for J; bases not matched to a gene: 9. The CDR3 DNA reads TGTGCCAGCAGCTTAAACCCGGGGACAGCTACTAACTATGGCTACACCTTC. Amino acids: CASSLNPGTATNYGYTF.

This chain links TRBV19 with TRBJ1-5, with 9 bases aligning to TRBD1. The CDR3 contains 14 residues. Trimming removed 1 base from V and 5 bases from J; junction bases left unmatched: 0. CDR1 and CDR2 from the germline V gene are LNHDA and SQIVND (reference sequence). The CDR3 DNA follows: TGTGCCAGTAGTATAGGGACAGGGGATCAGCCCCAGCATTTT. This translates into CASSIGTGDQPQHF.

At least ten counts were recorded for this clonotype. This rearrangement joins TRBV6-5 to TRBJ1-2, with a tentative D call TRBD1 (6 bases). V gave up 5 bases and J gave up 4 bases, with 14 bases separating them. The CDR3 sequence is 14 residues long. Germline CDR1 is MNHEY and CDR2 is SVGAGI. CDR3: CASSPQGPSYGYTF. CDR3 DNA sequence: TGTGCCAGCAGTCCACAGGGACCCAGCTATGGCTACACCTTC.

The chain uses TRBV2 and TRBJ2-7, with a possible D match to TRBD2 (5 bases). TRBJ2-5 matches the DNA end more closely, so the J call is doubtful. The CDR3 spans 16 residues. Germline V CDR1 and CDR2: SNHLY, FYNNEI. The CDR3 region is CASSHNRGATRETQYF. The CDR3 DNA follows: TGTGCCAGCAGCCATAATCGGGGTGCGACCAGGGAGACCCAGTACTTC.

This clonotype was counted only a few times. V gene TRBV6-1 combines with J gene TRBJ2-7; no reliable D call. The CDR3 has 13 amino acids. Trimming pared 2 bases from V and 0 bases from J, leaving 5 bases between. The germline V gene encodes CDR1 MNHNS and CDR2 SASEGT. CDR3 region: CASSESTSYEQYF. In nucleotides, the CDR3 is TGTGCCAGCAGTGAATCGACCTCCTACGAGCAGTACTTC.

The rearrangement links TRBV5-1 to TRBJ2-5; maybe TRBD2 (5 bases). V gave up 4 bases and J gave up 6 bases, with 13 bases separating them. Germline V gives CDR1 SGHRS, CDR2 YFSETQ. CDR3 length: 13 residues. Written as DNA, the CDR3 is TGCGCCAGCAGCCTCCTAGCCGAACAGACCCAGTACTTC. It is translated as CASSLLAEQTQYF.

This clonotype was seen a handful of times. The V call is TRBV6-1, the J call TRBJ2-5; D remains unclear. The CDR3 is 13 amino acids. The germline V gene has CDR1 MNHNS and CDR2 SASEGT. V was cut by 8 bases and J by 2 bases, with 12 bases left in between. The CDR3, as DNA: TGTGCCAGCTCACGTCGGCAACAAGAGACCCAGTACTTC. Its protein product is CASSRRQQETQYF.

V and J are TRBV12-3 or TRBV12-4 and TRBJ1-5; possibly TRBD1 for D (5 bases). The CDR3 is made up of 15 amino acids. Trimming took 5 bases from V and 6 from J, leaving 17 bases between them. The CDR3 sequence is CASSELRVSGQPQHF. CDR3 DNA: TGTGCCAGCAGTGAGCTCAGGGTCTCGGGTCAGCCCCAGCATTTT.

The V gene is TRBV7-9, the J gene TRBJ2-2, with no clear D. The V end lost 2 bases, the J end lost 3 bases, and 16 bases lay between the germline ends. The CDR3 extends over 17 amino acids. Germline CDR1 is SEHNR and CDR2 is FQNEAQ (reference sequence). CDR3 sequence reads: CASSLNLLPSYTGELFF. The CDR3 DNA sequence: TGTGCCAGCAGCTTAAATCTCTTGCCATCCTACACCGGGGAGCTGTTTTTT.

This clonotype has a count of ten or more. This chain connects TRBV15 to TRBJ1-2; TRBD1 is a possible D gene (5 bases). Trimming cost V 5 bases and J 4 bases, with 11 bases left between them. In germline, CDR1 is LNHNV, CDR2 YYDKDF (reference sequence). The CDR3 extends over 13 amino acids. The CDR3 loop reads CATSGERGYGYTF. In DNA form, the CDR3 reads TGTGCCACCAGCGGGGAGAGGGGCTATGGCTACACCTTC.

This clonotype came up a few times. The chain couples TRBV5-1 to TRBJ1-1; D is unresolved. The V end lost 3 bases, the J end lost 2 bases, and 11 bases lay between the germline ends. The CDR3 totals 14 residues. CDR1 and CDR2 from the germline V gene are SGHRS and YFSETQ. The CDR3 sequence is CASSSAALNTEAFF. CDR3 bases: TGCGCCAGCAGCTCGGCAGCACTCAACACTGAAGCTTTCTTT.

This clonotype appeared many times. CDR3 sequence reads: CSAGHGTDYEQYF. CDR3 DNA sequence: TGCAGTGCGGGACACGGGACAGACTACGAGCAGTACTTC. The V gene is TRBV20-1, the J gene TRBJ2-7, with TRBD1 matching over 7 bases. The length of the CDR3 is 13 residues. Losses at the gene ends were 6 bases for V and 3 bases for J; bases not matched to a gene: 8. The V gene's germline CDR1 is DFQATT and CDR2 SNEGSKA (reference sequence).

The chain links TRBV20-1 to TRBJ2-2; D perhaps matches TRBD2 (6 bases). V gave up 0 bases and J gave up 3 bases, with 14 bases separating them. Germline CDR1 DFQATT, CDR2 SNEGSKA (reference sequence). The CDR3 is made up of 16 amino acids. The CDR3 loop reads CSARDYTGDYTGELFF. DNA of the CDR3: TGCAGTGCTAGAGATTACACGGGAGATTACACCGGGGAGCTGTTTTTT.

This chain links TRBV9 with TRBJ2-2, with D possibly TRBD2 on 6 matching bases. This CDR3 has 14 residues. From germline, CDR1 is SGDLS and CDR2 YYNGEE. V lost 0 bases and J lost 6, with 9 bases in between. CDR3 coding DNA: TGTGCCAGCAGCGTAGACGGGGGAGCCGGGGAGCTGTTTTTT. Translation: CASSVDGGAGELFF.

There are many counts of this clonotype. This rearrangement joins TRBV10-3 to TRBJ2-2; no firm D call. The germline CDR1 and CDR2 sequences are ENHRY and SYGVKD. Trimming removed 6 bases from V and 2 bases from J, with 10 bases in between. This CDR3 comprises 14 residues. The CDR3, as DNA: TGTGCCATCAGCGGGCTTAGCAACACCGGGGAGCTGTTTTTT. It is translated as CAISGLSNTGELFF.

This clonotype was detected only a few times. V gene TRBV29-1 combines with J gene TRBJ1-1, with no clear D. With 7 bases removed from V and 7 bases from J, the gap between germline ends came to 16 bases. Germline V gene lookup returns CDR1 SQVTM and CDR2 ANQGSEA. There are 12 residues in the CDR3. The CDR3 spells CSGLHGPDEAFF. Here the CDR3 DNA reads TGCAGCGGGCTCCACGGTCCCGATGAAGCTTTCTTT.